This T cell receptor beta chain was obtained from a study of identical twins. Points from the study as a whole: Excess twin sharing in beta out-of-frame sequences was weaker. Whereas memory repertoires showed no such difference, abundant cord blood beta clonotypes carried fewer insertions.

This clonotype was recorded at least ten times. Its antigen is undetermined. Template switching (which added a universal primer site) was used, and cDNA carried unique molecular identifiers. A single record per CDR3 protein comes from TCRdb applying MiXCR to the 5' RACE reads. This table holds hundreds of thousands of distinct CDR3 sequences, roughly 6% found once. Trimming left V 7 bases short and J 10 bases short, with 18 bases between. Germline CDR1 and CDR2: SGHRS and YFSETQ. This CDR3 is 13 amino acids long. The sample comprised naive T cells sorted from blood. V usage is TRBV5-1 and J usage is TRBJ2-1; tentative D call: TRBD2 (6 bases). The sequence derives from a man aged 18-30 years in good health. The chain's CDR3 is CASGKVRGDEQFF. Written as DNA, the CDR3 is TGCGCCAGCGGGAAGGTACGCGGGGACGAGCAGTTCTTC.